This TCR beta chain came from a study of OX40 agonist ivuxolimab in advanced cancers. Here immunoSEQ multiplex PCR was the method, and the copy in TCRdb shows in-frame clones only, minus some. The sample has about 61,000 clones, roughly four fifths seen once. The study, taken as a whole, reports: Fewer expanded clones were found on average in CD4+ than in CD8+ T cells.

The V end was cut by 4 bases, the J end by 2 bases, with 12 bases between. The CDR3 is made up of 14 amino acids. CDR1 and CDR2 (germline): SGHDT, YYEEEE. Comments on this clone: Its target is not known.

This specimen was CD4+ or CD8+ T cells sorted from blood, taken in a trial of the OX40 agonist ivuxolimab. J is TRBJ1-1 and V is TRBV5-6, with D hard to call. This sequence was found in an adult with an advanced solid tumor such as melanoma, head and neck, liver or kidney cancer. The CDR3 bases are TGTGCCAGCAGCATCATGGACGAAAACACTGAAGCTTTCTTT. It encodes CASSIMDENTEAFF.